Listed here is a single T cell receptor beta chain. Its specificity is unknown. The sample is drawn from a study of cytomegalovirus exposure and HLA in healthy donors. Regarding the study as a whole: An analysis done earlier found most TCR beta V segments productive about 87% or about 30% of the time.

13 Jbeta primers and 60 Vbeta primers were used for the PCR. Sequenced by immunoSEQ multiplex PCR; TCRdb stores in-frame clones only, minus some. The repertoire holds about 120,000 clones, about three quarters seen once, with 2.5% to 3.5% in the top ten. The clonotype comes from a woman in her forties in good health and CMV-seropositive. Sequencing was performed on PBMCs.

CDR3 region: CATSRGGRNEKLFF. The CDR3 nucleotides read TGTGCCACCAGCAGAGGCGGCCGTAATGAAAAACTGTTTTTT. The genes are TRBV15 and TRBJ1-4; unclear D gene. Germline CDR1 and CDR2: LNHNV and YYDKDF (reference sequence). The length of the CDR3 is 14 residues. V was trimmed by 1 base and J by 4 bases, leaving 7 bases between them.